This T cell receptor beta chain was recovered during a study of T cell changes during pregnancy in multiple sclerosis. Germline CDR1 reads SGHKS; CDR2 reads YYEKEE (reference sequence). This CDR3 region has 16 residues. Trimming took 0 bases from V and 4 from J, leaving 14 bases between them. TCRdb's table, derived via immunoSEQ multiplex PCR, lists solely in-frame clones and lacks some. The sample lists about 38,000 clones, more than 85% occurring once. This clonotype was sampled from a female donor with multiple sclerosis, enrolled in a pregnancy study. The chain links TRBV5-5 to TRBJ1-5, with a tentative D call TRBD1 (6 bases). The specimen was CD8+ T cells from peripheral blood mononuclear cells, collected after pregnancy. The DNA of the CDR3 is TGTGCCAGCAGCTTGGGGACGGGGGGCGGAAATCAGCCCCAGCATTTT. It encodes CASSLGTGGGNQPQHF.